The 23 T cell receptor beta chains listed next were all sequenced from one sample in a study of cytomegalovirus exposure and HLA in healthy donors. 13 Jbeta primers and 60 Vbeta primers were used for the PCR. Sequencing used immunoSEQ multiplex PCR; TCRdb keeps in-frame clones, though not all of them. The repertoire holds about 200,000 clones, with around 79% as singletons. Sequencing input: PBMCs. Receptors were obtained from a male donor in good health and CMV-seropositive.

J is TRBJ2-1 and V is TRBV2, with TRBD2 as a possible D gene (6 bases). V shed 7 bases and J shed 7 bases, with 14 bases lying between them. The CDR3 runs 13 residues. The germline CDR1 and CDR2 sequences are SNHLY and FYNNEI. The CDR3: CASIVGGANEQFF. Here the CDR3 DNA reads TGTGCCAGCATAGTGGGAGGTGCTAATGAGCAGTTCTTC.

Written as DNA, the CDR3 is TGTGCCAGCAGCTTAGTAGGAGGGACTGAAGCTTTCTTT. This encodes CASSLVGGTEAFF. The chain employs TRBV13 and TRBJ1-1; D gene unclear. This CDR3 is built from 13 residues. Between the trimmed V and J ends, which lost 1 base and 5 bases, there was a span of 8 bases. Per the germline V gene, CDR1 is PRHDT and CDR2 is FYEKMQ (reference sequence).

This clone has just a few counts. The rearrangement joins TRBV14 to TRBJ2-1; TRBD2 agrees at 13 bases. This CDR3 is 20 amino acids long. Germline lookup yields CDR1 SGHDN and CDR2 FVKESK. The V gene end was trimmed by 0 bases and the J gene end by 9 bases; junction bases not matched to a gene: 17. As DNA, the CDR3 is TGTGCCAGCAGCCAAGAAGGGTACTGGACTAGCGGGAGATTTTGGGGTGAGCAGTTCTTC. Translating it yields CASSQEGYWTSGRFWGEQFF.

This clone was observed once. The chain is built from TRBV27 and TRBJ1-1, with a weak D call TRBD1 (5 bases). The CDR3 sequence is 12 residues long. The germline CDR1 and CDR2 sequences are MNHEY and SMNVEV (reference sequence). V lost 6 bases, J lost 1 base, and 6 bases lay in between. CDR3 protein: CASSQGNTEAFF. CDR3 DNA sequence: TGTGCCAGCAGCCAGGGGAACACTGAAGCTTTCTTT.

The chain is built from TRBV9 and TRBJ2-7; 9 positions match TRBD1. There are 15 residues in the CDR3. Per germline, CDR1 SGDLS and CDR2 YYNGEE. J was trimmed by 2 bases and V by 4 bases; bases with no gene match: 7. The CDR3 DNA reads as TGTGCCAGCAGCCAAGGGGGACAGGGAACCTACGAGCAGTACTTC. Translated: CASSQGGQGTYEQYF.

With regard to this clone: Other nucleotide sequences in the sample specify the same CDR3. The chain recombines TRBV27 with TRBJ1-5; 9 positions agree with TRBD1. The V gene end was trimmed by 6 bases and the J gene end by 5 bases; junction bases not matched to a gene: 8. The germline V gene encodes CDR1 MNHEY and CDR2 SMNVEV (reference sequence). CDR3 length: 15 residues. The CDR3 nucleotides are TGTGCCAGCAGCGCCGGGACAGGGCGGTATCAGCCCCAGCATTTT. Its translation is CASSAGTGRYQPQHF.

The rearrangement links TRBV4-2 to TRBJ2-2; possible D gene TRBD1, 5 bases. Germline assignment: CDR1 LGHNA and CDR2 YNFKEQ. The CDR3 covers 15 residues. The V end was cut by 1 base, the J end by 5 bases, with 11 bases between. As DNA, the CDR3 is TGTGCCAGCAGCCAAGCAGGGCAGGAGACCGGGGAGCTGTTTTTT. Protein product: CASSQAGQETGELFF.

Turning to this clone: Other DNA variants within this sample encode the same CDR3. This chain connects TRBV9 to TRBJ2-7; TRBD1 matches at 9 bases. The CDR3 runs to 14 residues. V lost 3 bases, J lost 4 bases, and 5 bases stayed unmatched. CDR1 is SGDLS, CDR2 YYNGEE, per germline. The CDR3 DNA reads TGTGCCAGCAGCGCCGGGACAGGGTTATACGAGCAGTACTTC. It codes for CASSAGTGLYEQYF.

The chain recombines TRBV6-1 with TRBJ2-5, with a possible D match to TRBD2 (6 bases). CDR1 MNHNS and CDR2 SASEGT come from the germline V gene. The CDR3 sequence is 13 residues long. Trimming stripped 6 bases from V and 5 bases from J, with 13 bases between. CDR3 DNA: TGTGCCAGCAGCCGGGACTCCACGGAGACCCAGTACTTC. As protein: CASSRDSTETQYF.

The chain uses TRBV6-5 and TRBJ2-5; a weak D match, TRBD2 (6 bases). Trimming left V 1 base short and J 4 bases short, with 10 bases between. The V gene's germline CDR1 is MNHEY and CDR2 SVGAGI. There are 14 residues in the CDR3. The CDR3 is CASSYYGGGETQYF. CDR3 bases: TGTGCCAGCAGTTACTACGGGGGAGGAGAGACCCAGTACTTC.

This clone has a single count. The V and J genes are TRBV11-2 and TRBJ1-2; D is perhaps TRBD1 (6 bases). The CDR3 runs 12 residues. Germline V lookup: CDR1 SGHAT, CDR2 FQNNGV. Trimming took 5 bases from V and 5 from J, leaving 9 bases between them. The CDR3, as DNA: TGTGCCAGCAGCCCGCAGGGGTATGGCTACACCTTC. Its translation is CASSPQGYGYTF.

The chain couples TRBV7-2 to TRBJ1-6; no definite D call. The CDR3 loop spans 13 amino acids. CDR1 is SGHTA, CDR2 FQGNSA, per germline. Trimming stripped 5 bases from V and 6 bases from J, with 8 bases between. In DNA form, the CDR3 reads TGTGCCAGCAGCCCGAGGAGTAATTCACCCCTCCACTTT. It encodes CASSPRSNSPLHF.

The chain couples TRBV15 to TRBJ1-4, with D tentatively TRBD1 (5 bases). This CDR3 comprises 20 residues. V lost 0 bases and J lost 2, with 22 bases in between. Germline loops: CDR1 LNHNV, CDR2 YYDKDF (reference sequence). Here the CDR3 reads CATSRDLDNSDSITNEKLFF. The CDR3 nucleotides are TGTGCCACCAGCAGAGATTTGGACAATTCTGATTCAATTACTAATGAAAAACTGTTTTTT.

This clone has a single count. The chain links TRBV18 to TRBJ2-5; 9 nucleotides agree with TRBD1. The CDR3 covers 14 residues. CDR1 is KGHSH and CDR2 is LQKENI in the germline V gene. V gave up 6 bases and J gave up 5 bases; unmatched junction bases: 7. The CDR3 spells CASSRGTGLETQYF. CDR3 coding DNA: TGTGCCAGCTCCAGAGGGACAGGGCTGGAGACCCAGTACTTC.

The chain links TRBV5-6 to TRBJ1-2; 7 nucleotides agree with TRBD1. CDR3 length: 14 residues. From germline, CDR1 is SGHDT and CDR2 YYEEEE. Unmatched junction bases numbered 7, after V lost 4 bases and J lost 4 bases. The DNA of the CDR3 is TGTGCCAGCAGCCTATCCGACAGGGCCTATGGCTACACCTTC. It encodes CASSLSDRAYGYTF.

This chain uses TRBV29-1 with TRBJ1-5; D might be TRBD1 (6 bases). This CDR3 region has 15 residues. Germline V gene sequence: CDR1 SQVTM, CDR2 ANQGSEA. The V end lost 6 bases, the J end lost 2 bases, and 17 bases lay between the germline ends. The CDR3 here is CSVLSAGAGNQPQHF. The CDR3 coding sequence is TGCAGCGTCCTGTCGGCAGGGGCCGGCAATCAGCCCCAGCATTTT.

The genes are TRBV9 and TRBJ2-1, with D tentatively TRBD2 (6 bases). Trimming shortened V by 5 bases and J by 13 bases, and 16 bases separated the two germline ends. Germline V gives CDR1 SGDLS, CDR2 YYNGEE. The CDR3 is 12 residues long. CDR3 loop: CASSTGRGLQFF. CDR3 nucleotides: TGTGCCAGCAGTACGGGGCGGGGACTTCAGTTCTTC.

This CDR3 reads CASSQDTTFRKETQYF. The CDR3 nucleotides are TGTGCCAGCAGCCAAGACACAACATTCCGAAAAGAGACCCAGTACTTC. The gene calls are TRBV14 and TRBJ2-5; no reliable D call. V shed 0 bases and J shed 3 bases, with 14 bases lying between them. The germline V gene encodes CDR1 SGHDN and CDR2 FVKESK. The CDR3 runs to 16 residues. The whole variable domain, remainder taken from reference TRBV14 and TRBJ2-5, is EAGVTQFPSHSVIEKGQTVTLRCDPISGHDNLYWYRRVMGKEIKFLLHFVKESKQDESGMPNNRFLAERTGGTYSTLKVQPAELEDSGVYFCASSQDTTFRKETQYFGPGTRLLVL.

This chain uses TRBV6-5 with TRBJ2-5; the D is unclear. Trimming shortened V by 0 bases and J by 2 bases, and 7 bases separated the two germline ends. The CDR3 consists of 14 residues. Germline lookup yields CDR1 MNHEY and CDR2 SVGAGI. For the CDR3, the DNA is TGTGCCAGCAGTTACTCGTCGTTACAAGAGACCCAGTACTTC. It translates to CASSYSSLQETQYF.

This sequence joins TRBV5-1 and TRBJ1-1; tentatively, D is TRBD1 (6 bases). The V end was cut by 5 bases, the J end by 10 bases, with 24 bases between. Germline loops: CDR1 SGHRS, CDR2 YFSETQ. The CDR3 spans 15 residues. CDR3 sequence reads: CASSFQTGGANGAFF. The CDR3 bases are TGCGCCAGCAGTTTCCAGACAGGTGGAGCAAACGGAGCTTTCTTT.

This sequence joins TRBV27 and TRBJ2-1; 11 bases agree with TRBD2. V lost 8 bases, J lost 4 bases, and 7 bases stayed unmatched. CDR3 length: 15 amino acids. The V gene's germline CDR1 is MNHEY and CDR2 SMNVEV (reference sequence). The CDR3: CASGPSGGRYNEQFF. DNA of the CDR3: TGTGCCAGCGGCCCTAGCGGGGGGCGATACAATGAGCAGTTCTTC.

This clone was observed a few times. The V and J genes are TRBV7-3 and TRBJ2-3, with D tentatively TRBD2 (5 bases). Per the germline V gene, CDR1 is SGHTA and CDR2 is FQGTGA. The CDR3 length is 14 residues. Trimming pared 4 bases from V and 3 bases from J, leaving 11 bases between. The CDR3 DNA sequence: TGTGCCAGCAGCTCCTCCACGGGAACAGATACGCAGTATTTT. Amino acids: CASSSSTGTDTQYF. The variable domain in full, completed from reference TRBV7-3 and TRBJ2-3, reads GAGVSQTPSNKVTEKGKYVELRCDPISGHTALYWYRQSLGQGPEFLIYFQGTGAADDSGLPNDRFFAVRPEGSVSTLKIQRTERGDSAVYLCASSSSTGTDTQYFGPGTRLTVL.

In its sample, this clone was seen a few times. The rearrangement uses TRBV14 and TRBJ2-7; D is perhaps TRBD1 (7 bases). CDR3 size: 14 residues. CDR1 and CDR2 (germline): SGHDN, FVKESK. V was pared by 3 bases and J by 6 bases, with 15 bases between. The CDR3 sequence: CASSHQNRGGEQYF. As DNA, the CDR3 is TGTGCCAGCAGCCACCAAAACAGGGGAGGCGAGCAGTACTTC.